The TCR beta chain under discussion was sequenced for a study of shared clonotypes between healthy human individuals. Findings and caveats of the study: A few donors had approximately 4.6% of their naive CD4 clonotypes in common. Relative to their counterparts shared across all four donors, non-shared clonotypes exhibited diminished generation probabilities.

Assay used: immunoSEQ multiplex PCR; TCRdb lists only in-frame clones, some missing. The sample holds about 2.4 million clones, roughly nine tenths seen once. Turning to this clone: What it recognizes is unknown.

CDR1 is SNHLY and CDR2 is FYNNEI in the germline V gene. There are 12 residues in the CDR3. The V end lost 7 bases, the J end lost 1 base, and 7 bases lay between the germline ends. The source material was naive CD4+ T cells sorted from blood. Subset given: CD45RA+ positively selected. This sequence joins TRBV2 and TRBJ1-1; D unclear. The receptor was derived from a young man in good health. CDR3 nucleotide sequence: TGTGCCAGCAAGGTAGCGAACACTGAAGCTTTCTTT. The encoded protein is CASKVANTEAFF.